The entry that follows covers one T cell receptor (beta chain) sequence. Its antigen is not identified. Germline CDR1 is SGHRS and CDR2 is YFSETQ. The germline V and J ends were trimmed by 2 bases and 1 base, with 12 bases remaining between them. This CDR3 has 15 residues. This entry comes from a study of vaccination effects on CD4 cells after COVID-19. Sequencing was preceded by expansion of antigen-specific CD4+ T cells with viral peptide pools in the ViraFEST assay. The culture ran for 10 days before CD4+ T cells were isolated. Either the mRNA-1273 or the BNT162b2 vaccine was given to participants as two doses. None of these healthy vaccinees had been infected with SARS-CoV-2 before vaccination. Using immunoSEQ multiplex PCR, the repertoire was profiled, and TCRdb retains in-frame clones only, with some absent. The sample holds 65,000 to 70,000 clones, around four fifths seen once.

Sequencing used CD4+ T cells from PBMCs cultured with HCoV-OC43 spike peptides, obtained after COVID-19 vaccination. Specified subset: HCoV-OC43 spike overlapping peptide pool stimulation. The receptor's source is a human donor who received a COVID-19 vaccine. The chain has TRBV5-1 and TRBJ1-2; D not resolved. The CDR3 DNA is TGCGCCAGCAGCTTCACCGCGCCGATTAACTATGGCTACACCTTC. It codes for CASSFTAPINYGYTF.